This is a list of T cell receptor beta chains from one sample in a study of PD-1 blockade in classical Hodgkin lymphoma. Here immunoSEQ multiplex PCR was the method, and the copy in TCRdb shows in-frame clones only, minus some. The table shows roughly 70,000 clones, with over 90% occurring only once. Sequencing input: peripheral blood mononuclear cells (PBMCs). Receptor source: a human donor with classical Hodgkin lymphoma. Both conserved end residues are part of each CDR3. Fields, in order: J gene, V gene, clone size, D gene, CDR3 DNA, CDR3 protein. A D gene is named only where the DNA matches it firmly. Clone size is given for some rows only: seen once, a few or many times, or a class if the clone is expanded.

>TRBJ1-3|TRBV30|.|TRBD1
TGTGCCTCTAGCTTGGGACAGCCCAAACTTTTT
CASSLGQPKLF
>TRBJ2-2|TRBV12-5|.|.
TGTGCTAGTGGTTTGACGGGATCCGGGGAGCTGTTTTTT
CASGLTGSGELFF
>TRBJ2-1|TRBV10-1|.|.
TGCGCCAGCAGTGGTGAGCAGTTCTTC
CASSGEQFF
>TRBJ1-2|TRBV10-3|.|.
TGTGCCATCAGTCACTCCAACTCCTATGGCTACACCTTC
CAISHSNSYGYTF
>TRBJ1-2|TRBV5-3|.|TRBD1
TGTGCCAGAAGCCCGCGGGACAGGTCGATGCGGGGCTACACCTTC
CARSPRDRSMRGYTF
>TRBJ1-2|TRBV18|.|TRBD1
TGTGCCAGCTCCCCGGGACAGAACTATGGCTACACCTTC
CASSPGQNYGYTF
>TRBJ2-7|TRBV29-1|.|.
TGCAGCGTTGATCGAGGTTACGAGCAGTACTTC
CSVDRGYEQYF
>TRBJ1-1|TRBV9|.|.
TGTGCCAGCAGCGTGGGTGAAGGGGAAGCTTTCTTT
CASSVGEGEAFF
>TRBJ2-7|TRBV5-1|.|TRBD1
TGCGCCAGCAGCCTAACGACAGGGTCCCATGTGCAGTACTTC
CASSLTTGSHVQYF
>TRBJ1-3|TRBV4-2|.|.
TGTGCCAGCAGCCCACGAGGGGGAGAGGCTGGAAACACCATATATTTT
CASSPRGGEAGNTIYF
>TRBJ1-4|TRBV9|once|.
TGTGCCAGCAGCGTTGGGGTAGGGCAGGGTGCAACTAATGAAAAACTGTTTTTT
CASSVGVGQGATNEKLFF
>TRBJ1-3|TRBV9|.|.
TGTGCCAGCAGCCCCCGCGTAAGAAACACCATATATTTT
CASSPRVRNTIYF
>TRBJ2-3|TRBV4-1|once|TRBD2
TGCGCCAGCAGCCAAGATCAGCGGGGGGCGACAGATACGCAGTATTTT
CASSQDQRGATDTQYF
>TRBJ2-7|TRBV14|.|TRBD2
TGTGCCAGCAGCCAAGATAGGACTAGCGGGAGGGCCCGTTACGAGCAGTACTTC
CASSQDRTSGRARYEQYF
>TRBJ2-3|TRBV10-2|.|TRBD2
TGCGCCAGCAGTCAAGGGACTAGCGGCACAGATACGCAGTATTTT
CASSQGTSGTDTQYF
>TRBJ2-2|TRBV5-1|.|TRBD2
TGCGCCAGCAGCTTGGGGGCTAGCGGGACCGGGGAGCTGTTTTTT
CASSLGASGTGELFF
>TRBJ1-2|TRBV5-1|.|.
TGCGCCAGCAGCTTGACGCAGGTTAACTATGGCTACACCTTC
CASSLTQVNYGYTF
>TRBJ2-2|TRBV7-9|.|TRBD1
TGTGCCAGCAGCCCGACAGGGGGTGAGACCGGGGAGCTGTTTTTT
CASSPTGGETGELFF
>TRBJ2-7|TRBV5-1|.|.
TGCGCCAGCAGCTTGGCCGGATTAGACTACGAGCAGTACTTC
CASSLAGLDYEQYF
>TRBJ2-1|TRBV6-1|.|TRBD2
TGTGCCACCCCTAGGACTAGCGGCTACAATGAGCAGTTCTTC
CATPRTSGYNEQFF
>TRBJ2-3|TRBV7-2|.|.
TGTGCCAGCAGCTGGAGAGCGGCCACAGATACGCAGTATTTT
CASSWRAATDTQYF
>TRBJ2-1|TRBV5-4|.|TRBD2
TGTGCCAGCAGCTCGAGGACTAGCGGGAGGGATGAGCAGTTCTTC
CASSSRTSGRDEQFF
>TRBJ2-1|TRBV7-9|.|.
TGTGCCAGCAGCTTTACCGGGGGCCCGGGTGACAATGAGCAGTTCTTC
CASSFTGGPGDNEQFF
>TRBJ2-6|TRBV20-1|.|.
TGCAGTGCTACAGGGGGGGGTCCCCTGACTTTC
CSATGGGPLTF
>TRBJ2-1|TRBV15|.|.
TGTGCCACCAGCAGCGCCCTCAACAGGGACGAGCAGTTCTTC
CATSSALNRDEQFF
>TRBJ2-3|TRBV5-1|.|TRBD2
TGCGCCAGCAGCTTGGCGGGAGGGATTGGGACAGATACGCAGTATTTT
CASSLAGGIGTDTQYF
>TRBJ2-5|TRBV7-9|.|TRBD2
TGTGCCAGCTTTGCCCCGGGACTAGCGGGGGGGCCGGAGACCCAGTACTTC
CASFAPGLAGGPETQYF
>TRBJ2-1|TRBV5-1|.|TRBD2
TGCGCCAGCAGCGGGACTAGCGGGAGGGCCGGTAGCAATGAGCAGTTCTTC
CASSGTSGRAGSNEQFF
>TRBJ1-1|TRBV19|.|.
TGTGCCAGGAGAGTAGGGTGGCGATCTTTCTTT
CARRVGWRSFF
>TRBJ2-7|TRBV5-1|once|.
TGCGCCAGCACCATATCGTCCCAAAACTACGAGCAGTACTTC
CASTISSQNYEQYF
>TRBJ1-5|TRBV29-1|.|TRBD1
TGCAGCGTCAAGGACAGGGTAGGACAGCCCCAGCATTTT
CSVKDRVGQPQHF
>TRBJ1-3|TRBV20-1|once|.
TGCAGTGCCAGAACCGGAAACACCATATATTTT
CSARTGNTIYF
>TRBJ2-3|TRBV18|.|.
TGTGCCAGCTCACCAGAGGGTTCTCGCCTCACAGATACGCAGTATTTT
CASSPEGSRLTDTQYF
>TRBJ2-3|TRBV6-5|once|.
TGTGCCAGCAGTTACTGGCAGGGCACAGATACGCAGTATTTT
CASSYWQGTDTQYF
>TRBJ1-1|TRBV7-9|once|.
TGTGCCAGCAGCTTAGGGTGGACTGAAGCTTTCTTT
CASSLGWTEAFF
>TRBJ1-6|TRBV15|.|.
TGTGCCACCAGGGGGATGGAGTATTCACCCCTCCACTTT
CATRGMEYSPLHF
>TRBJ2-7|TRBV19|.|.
TGTGCCAGTAGTATGGTTGGTTACGAGCAGTACTTC
CASSMVGYEQYF
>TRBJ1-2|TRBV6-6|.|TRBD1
TGTGCCAGCAGTTACAACGGACAGGGGGCACCCTATGGCTACACCTTC
CASSYNGQGAPYGYTF
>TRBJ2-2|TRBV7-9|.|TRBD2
TGTGCCAGCAGCCCACGACTAGCGGGGGCTCCCACCGGGGAGCTGTTTTTT
CASSPRLAGAPTGELFF
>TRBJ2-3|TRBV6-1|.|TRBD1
TGTGCCAGCAGCGGGGGACAGGTTAGCACAGATACGCAGTATTTT
CASSGGQVSTDTQYF
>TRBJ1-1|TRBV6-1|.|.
TGTGCCAGCAAGGAGGAAACTGAAGCTTTCTTT
CASKEETEAFF
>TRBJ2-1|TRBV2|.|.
TGTGCCAGCAGAGGGGGATATTACAATGAGCAGTTCTTC
CASRGGYYNEQFF
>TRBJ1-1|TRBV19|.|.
TGTGCCAGTAGTAGTTCAGGGCCGAACACTGAAGCTTTCTTT
CASSSSGPNTEAFF
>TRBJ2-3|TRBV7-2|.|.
TGTGCCAGCAGCTTTCGGTCGTATACGCAGTATTTT
CASSFRSYTQYF
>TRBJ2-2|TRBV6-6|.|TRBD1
TGTGCCAGCAGTTACTCCGGACAGGGGAGTGCCGGGGAGCTGTTTTTT
CASSYSGQGSAGELFF
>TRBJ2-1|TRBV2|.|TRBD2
TGTGCCAGCACCCGGAGATCACTAGCGGGAGGGAATGAGCAGTTCTTC
CASTRRSLAGGNEQFF
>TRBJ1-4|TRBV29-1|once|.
TGCAGCGCGTCGTGGGTTGGTGAAAAACTGTTTTTT
CSASWVGEKLFF
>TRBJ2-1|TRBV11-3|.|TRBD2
TGTGCCAGCAGTCGGGAGGGTTACAATGAGCAGTTCTTC
CASSREGYNEQFF
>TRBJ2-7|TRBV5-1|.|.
TGCGCCAGCAGCCCTGGAGGAAGCTTCTACGAGCAGTACTTC
CASSPGGSFYEQYF
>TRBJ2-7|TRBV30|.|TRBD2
TGTGCCTGGAGTGTAGGGCTAGCGGGAGGGCCTTACGAGCAGTACTTC
CAWSVGLAGGPYEQYF
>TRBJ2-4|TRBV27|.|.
TGTGCCAGCAGTTTTCTGTTGGGGAGCATTCAGTACTTC
CASSFLLGSIQYF
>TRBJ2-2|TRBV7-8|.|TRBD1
TGTGCCAGCAGCTTACCTGGACAGGGCACCGGGGAGCTGTTTTTT
CASSLPGQGTGELFF
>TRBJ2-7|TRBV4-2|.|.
TGTGCCAGCAGCCAAGGGGGTCTCAGGCAGGGCCTAAAAAACGAGCAGTACTTC
CASSQGGLRQGLKNEQYF
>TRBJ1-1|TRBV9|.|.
TGTGCCAGCAGCCCCAGCGAGAGTGAAGCTTTCTTT
CASSPSESEAFF
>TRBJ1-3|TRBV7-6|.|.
TGTGCCAGCAGCTTAACGGCTACTGGAAACACCATATATTTT
CASSLTATGNTIYF
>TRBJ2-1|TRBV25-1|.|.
TGTGCCAGCAGTGAAAACGCCGAGCAGTTCTTC
CASSENAEQFF
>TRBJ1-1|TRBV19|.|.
TGTGCCAGTAGAGCATTCGACACTGAAGCTTTCTTT
CASRAFDTEAFF
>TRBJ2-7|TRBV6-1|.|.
TGTGCCAGCAGATCCTTAGGAGGCTACGAGCAGTACTTC
CASRSLGGYEQYF
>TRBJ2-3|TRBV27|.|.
TGTGCCAGCAGTTTATCGAGGCTAGATACGCAGTATTTT
CASSLSRLDTQYF